The clone carrying this T cell receptor (beta chain) was counted at least ten times. The antigen remains undetermined. These data are taken from a study of human T cells and chemical hapten exposure. Study in general: During the roughly 25-week study period, patients had diphenylcyclopropenone applied to the scalp every week. Study-level findings and limits: PT1 expanded TCR numbers tracked positively with patch test score.

One entry per CDR3 protein, called by TCRdb with MiXCR from the RACE reads. The data contain approximately 260,000 distinct CDR3 sequences, 7.5% to 8% of them singletons. The length of the CDR3 is 14 residues. The ends lost 5 bases at V and 2 bases at J; junction bases unmatched: 3. Time point given: pre-sensitization, week 0. As to treatment: therapeutic diphenylcyclopropenone sensitization with weekly scalp DPC. This sample comprised whole blood, obtained in connection with sensitization to the hapten diphenylcyclopropenone (DPC). The V gene is TRBV12-3 or TRBV12-4, the J gene TRBJ1-3; 7 bases are a match to TRBD1. This clonotype was obtained from a man aged 18 to 30 with alopecia areata. Some clones in this sample may be carry-over from other donors' samples. The CDR3 sequence is CASSPGTAGNTIYF. CDR3 coding DNA: TGTGCCAGCAGTCCTGGGACAGCTGGAAACACCATATATTTT.